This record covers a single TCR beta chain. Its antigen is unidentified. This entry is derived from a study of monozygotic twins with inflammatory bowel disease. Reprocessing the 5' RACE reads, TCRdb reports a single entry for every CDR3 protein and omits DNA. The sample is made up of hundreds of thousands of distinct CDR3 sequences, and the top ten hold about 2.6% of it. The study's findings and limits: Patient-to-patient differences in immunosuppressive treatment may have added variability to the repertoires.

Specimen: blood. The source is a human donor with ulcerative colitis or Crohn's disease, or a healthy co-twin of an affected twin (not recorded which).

CDR3 loop: CSARPLAGTYEQYF. V is TRBV20-1 and J is TRBJ2-7. CDR3 length: 14 amino acids. Germline V gene data show CDR1 as DFQATT and CDR2 as SNEGSKA (reference sequence).